This entry concerns a single T cell receptor beta chain. The target antigen is unknown. This CDR3 is built from 17 residues. CDR1 and CDR2 from the germline V gene are SGHTA and FQGNSA. The junction had 10 bases not matched to a gene; V was cut back by 2 bases and J by 3 bases. This sample stems from a study of OX40 agonist ivuxolimab in advanced cancers. Overall study: As their treatment, patients were administered ivuxolimab, an agonistic anti-OX40 (CD134) antibody. Males comprised approximately 81% of the group, whose mean age was approximately 61 years (range about 23 to 80).

Whole-study findings and limits: In the 0.1 to 3.0 mg/kg range, CD4+ and CD8+ blood T cells had expanded clonally by week 6. Relatively little clonal expansion, among the lowest observed, appeared in partial responders at 0.1-3.0 mg/kg.

Measured with immunoSEQ multiplex PCR; TCRdb has only the in-frame clones, and not every one. The sample consists of approximately 110,000 clones, 92% of them appearing once. The chain carries TRBV7-2 and TRBJ2-3, with 8 bases aligning to TRBD2. This sequence originates from an adult with an advanced solid tumor such as melanoma, head and neck, liver or kidney cancer. Here the sequenced sample was CD4+ or CD8+ T cells sorted from blood, taken in a trial of the OX40 agonist ivuxolimab. Here the CDR3 DNA reads TGTGCCAGCAGCTTATCAGGGTCGGGGGGGGTTACAGATACGCAGTATTTT. This gives the protein CASSLSGSGGVTDTQYF.